The 9 T cell receptor beta chains in this list originate from one sample, sequenced in a study of T cells in Graves' hyperthyroidism and ophthalmopathy. From RNA transcripts, TCR beta CDR3 regions were amplified. In the first-round RT-PCR of the TCR CDR3, the HTBI primer set was used. TCRdb reprocessed the multiplex PCR reads via MiXCR and lists one record per CDR3 protein. Of 530,000 or so distinct CDR3 sequences in the sample, around 42% were seen once. Sequencing input: peripheral blood or thyroid tissue (not recorded which). Source of these receptors: a young woman with Graves' hyperthyroidism.

This clonotype was recorded a few times. The genes are TRBV6-6 and TRBJ1-2, with 7 bases lining up with TRBD1. The V gene end was trimmed by 7 bases and the J gene end by 11 bases; junction bases not matched to a gene: 13. CDR1 is MNHNY, CDR2 SVGAGI, per germline (reference sequence). The CDR3 covers 13 residues. The CDR3 protein is CASTPGQAPQYTF. The DNA of the CDR3 is TGTGCCAGCACACCCGGACAGGCCCCCCAATACACCTTC.

This clonotype was counted many times. The J gene is TRBJ2-7, the V gene TRBV3-1; D gene uncertain. Trimming cost V 2 bases and J 7 bases, with 6 bases left between them. CDR3 length: 11 residues. CDR1 and CDR2 from the germline V gene are LGHDT and YNNKEL (reference sequence). CDR3 sequence reads: CASSQSEEQYF. In DNA, the CDR3 is TGTGCCAGCAGCCAATCGGAAGAGCAGTACTTC.

This clonotype was detected ten times or more. J is TRBJ2-3 and V is TRBV2, with D unclear. The germline gives CDR1 SNHLY, CDR2 FYNNEI. V gave up 11 bases and J gave up 5 bases, with 8 bases separating them. This CDR3 spans 10 amino acids. DNA of the CDR3: TGTGCCGCCAGAGAAGATACGCAGTATTTT. Translation gives CAAREDTQYF.

The CDR3 DNA follows: TGTGCCAGCAGACTTAGTAACGAGCAGTTCTTC. Translating it yields CASRLSNEQFF. The chain uses TRBV2 and TRBJ2-7; D uncertain. TRBJ2-1 explains the end of the DNA better; the J call may be wrong. CDR1 SNHLY and CDR2 FYNNEI come from the germline V gene. The CDR3 is made up of 11 amino acids.

On this clonotype itself: Given a much more abundant clone one base away, this may be a read error. This sequence joins TRBV20-1 and TRBJ1-1; D is possibly TRBD1 (6 bases). The V end was cut by 0 bases, the J end by 7 bases, with 15 bases between. Germline CDR1 reads DFQATT; CDR2 reads SNEGSKA (reference sequence). This CDR3 comprises 14 residues. CDR3 loop: CSARDGSRGIEAFF. DNA of the CDR3: TGCAGTGCTAGAGATGGGTCCAGGGGCATTGAAGCTTTCTTT.

This clonotype was observed a few times. This rearrangement joins TRBV12-5 to TRBJ2-2, with TRBD1 as a possible D gene (6 bases). CDR1 and CDR2 from the germline V gene are LGHNT and FRNRAP. This CDR3 has 16 amino acids. V was shortened by 5 bases and J by 2 bases, with 15 bases between the two germline ends. In DNA form, the CDR3 reads TGTGCTAGTGGTCCCCAGGGACACATTAACACCGGGGAGCTGTTTTTT. It specifies CASGPQGHINTGELFF.

In this sample, this clonotype turned up many times. The genes are TRBV24-1 and TRBJ1-5; 7 bases line up with TRBD1. This CDR3 spans 15 amino acids. The V segment lost 4 bases and the J segment 3 bases; nucleotides outside the gene matches: 5. From germline, CDR1 is KGHDR and CDR2 SFDVKD. The CDR3 here is CATSDPGTDNQPQHF. The CDR3 nucleotides are TGTGCCACCAGTGACCCCGGGACAGACAATCAGCCCCAGCATTTT.

This clonotype was seen ten or more times. The CDR3: CAWKGQGNQPQHF. The CDR3 coding sequence is TGTGCCTGGAAGGGACAGGGGAATCAGCCCCAGCATTTT. The chain joins TRBV30 to TRBJ1-5; 10 nucleotides match TRBD1. Trimming took 4 bases from V and 4 from J; bases not matched to a gene: 1. CDR3 length equals 13 residues. Per germline, CDR1 GTSNPN and CDR2 SVGIG (reference sequence).

The V and J genes are TRBV7-2 and TRBJ1-1, with unresolved D. Looked up from germline, CDR1 is SGHTA and CDR2 is FQGNSA. The V and J ends lost 2 bases and 11 bases respectively, with 9 bases between them. There are 11 residues in the CDR3. This CDR3 is CASSLRRDAFF. The CDR3 DNA is TGTGCCAGCAGCTTAAGGCGGGATGCTTTCTTT.